This T cell receptor beta chain was profiled in a study of blood T cell repertoires in COVID-19 (dated by TCRdb to the early 2020s). For the study in its entirety: Samples from collaborators originated in the United States, Italy and Spain and spanned both the acute and convalescent phases of COVID-19. The prospective study material was composed of cDNA or gDNA derived from T cells, B-cell-depleted T cells, or PBMCs. The dataset comprised deeply sampled blood TCRbeta repertoires from subjects exposed to, actively infected with, or recovered from COVID-19. The repertoires were released in a freely available public database intended as a resource for research on the immune response to SARS-CoV-2. The samples were drawn from two sources: the first 160 participants of the ongoing ImmuneRACE study, and 1,200 or so subjects contributed by 6 global collaborators. A de-identified subject ID, COVID-19 status, age in years and sex were almost always included in the sample metadata. Where HLA class I and class II types were available, the types were taken from metadata supplied by the sample provider, not from assay-based typing. Findings and caveats that apply to the study as a whole: Clinical and demographic metadata were provided uncurated, with the amount varying by source and participant.

CDR1 MNHNS and CDR2 SASEGT were looked up in the germline V gene. Spanning cysteine to phenylalanine, the CDR3 consists of 14 amino acids. The kept DNA is CDR3 alone, 42 bases in frame from the first base. V lost 3 bases and J lost 8 bases, and the count of bases not matched to a germline gene is 4. Collaborating institutions collected whole blood in K2EDTA tubes following their own protocols. Collaborator samples were shipped for TCRbeta analysis as frozen whole blood, isolated PBMCs, or DNA extracted from either sample type. TCRbeta CDR3 regions were amplified from genomic DNA by means of the immunoSEQ Assay, a bias-controlled multiplex PCR. As for the original processing: Nucleated cell counts per sample were estimated from amplification of reference gene primers within the assay. To quantify the absolute abundance of each unique TCRbeta CDR3 rearrangement, sequence reads were collapsed and filtered. Productive Simpson clonality was computed per sample as the square root of Simpson's diversity index over productive rearrangements. TCRdb re-hosts the immuneACCESS table, in-frame sequences only. Its copies lack some clones; in the studies checked, an unresolved V gene accounts for under half of them, and the cause for the rest is not known. V, J and clone size are those of that table, while D and trimming were read from the DNA. A total of a few hundred thousand clones appear in this sample, 70% to 90% of them only once. Roughly 3% of the sample is taken by the ten largest.

On this clone: Its antigen is still unknown. No much larger clonotype is one base removed from it; base qualities were not supplied.

The material sequenced was peripheral blood. Recombination linked TRBV6-1 to TRBJ1-4; 9 of the junction bases match TRBD1. The sequence came from a man between 18 and 29 years old with active or convalescent COVID-19. The DNA sequence is TGTGCCAGCAGTGATAGACAGGGGGGCGAAAAACTGTTTTTT. This codes for CASSDRQGGEKLFF.